The next 27 T cell receptor beta chains were all read from a single sample in a study of blood T cell repertoires in COVID-19. Using immunoSEQ multiplex PCR, the repertoire was profiled, and TCRdb retains in-frame clones only, with some absent. The sample holds about 230,000 clones, approximately 82% seen once. Input material: peripheral blood. The receptors were gathered from a woman in her seventies with active or convalescent COVID-19.

The chain couples TRBV9 to TRBJ2-7; TRBD1 matches 8 bases. Germline V gene data show CDR1 as SGDLS and CDR2 as YYNGEE. Trimming cost V 2 bases and J 2 bases; bases outside gene matches: 3. This CDR3 has 14 residues. The CDR3 sequence: CASSVTGVTYEQYF. The CDR3 region has the DNA TGTGCCAGCAGCGTGACAGGGGTCACCTACGAGCAGTACTTC.

The V call is TRBV27, the J call TRBJ1-1; the D is unclear. Per germline, CDR1 MNHEY and CDR2 SMNVEV (reference sequence). Between the trimmed V and J ends, which lost 0 bases and 4 bases, there was a span of 12 bases. The CDR3 runs 15 residues. CDR3 loop: CASSLSYLEATEAFF. The CDR3 nucleotides read TGTGCCAGCAGTTTATCTTATCTGGAGGCCACTGAAGCTTTCTTT.

The rearrangement joins TRBV10-2 to TRBJ1-2; tentatively, D is TRBD1 (6 bases). CDR1 is WSHSY, CDR2 SAAADI, per germline. Trimming shortened V by 7 bases and J by 4 bases, and 16 bases separated the two germline ends. This CDR3 has 14 residues. The CDR3 loop is CASNPGHLSYGYTF. CDR3 in DNA: TGCGCCAGCAATCCGGGACACTTATCCTATGGCTACACCTTC.

The V call is TRBV7-8, the J call TRBJ1-5; 8 bases align to TRBD1. V shed 5 bases, J shed 3 bases, and the junction held 9 bases outside the gene matches. The CDR3 is made up of 16 amino acids. Germline V gene lookup returns CDR1 SGHVS and CDR2 FQNEAQ. CDR3 bases: TGTGCCAGCAGCCAGCGGGGCAGGGGGCACAATCAGCCCCAGCATTTT. Translating gives CASSQRGRGHNQPQHF. Complete variable domain (other parts from reference TRBV7-8 and TRBJ1-5): GAGVSQSPRYKVAKRGQDVALRCDPISGHVSLFWYQQALGQGPEFLTYFQNEAQLDKSGLPSDRFFAERPEGSVSTLKIQRTQQEDSAVYLCASSQRGRGHNQPQHFGDGTRLSIL.

The chain couples TRBV5-1 to TRBJ2-7; 7 bases align to TRBD2. Germline CDR1 is SGHRS and CDR2 is YFSETQ. V shed 4 bases and J 6 bases; nucleotides not matched to a gene: 13. The CDR3 runs to 15 residues. The CDR3 here is CASSRSGTTSIEQYF. The CDR3 nucleotides read TGCGCCAGCAGCAGATCGGGGACTACTTCAATCGAGCAGTACTTC.

The chain employs TRBV24-1 and TRBJ2-1; D may be TRBD1 (6 bases). The CDR3 has 16 residues. Germline CDR1 reads KGHDR; CDR2 reads SFDVKD. V was shortened by 3 bases and J by 4 bases, with 15 bases between the two germline ends. The CDR3: CATSDPKGVLYNEQFF. The DNA for the CDR3 is TGTGCCACCAGTGATCCTAAGGGGGTTCTTTACAATGAGCAGTTCTTC.

The V call is TRBV5-1, the J call TRBJ2-1; 8 bases agree with TRBD2. Germline CDR1 and CDR2: SGHRS and YFSETQ. This CDR3 has 15 amino acids. Trimming cost V 2 bases and J 8 bases; bases outside gene matches: 9. The CDR3: CASSFPGLDPDEQFF. The CDR3 DNA reads TGCGCCAGCAGCTTTCCGGGACTAGACCCCGATGAGCAGTTCTTC.

DNA of the CDR3: TGTGCCAGCAGCTTAGTGGTGGGAGAGGGCACCGGGGAGCTGTTTTTT. Translating gives CASSLVVGEGTGELFF. The chain couples TRBV7-6 to TRBJ2-2; perhaps TRBD2 as D (5 bases). Germline CDR1 reads SGHVS; CDR2 reads FNYEAQ. The ends were cut back, 1 base at V and 4 bases at J, with 13 bases in the middle. CDR3 length: 16 amino acids.

This clone was observed a few times. The V gene is TRBV28, the J gene TRBJ1-5; D is perhaps TRBD1 (5 bases). Germline V gene data show CDR1 as MDHEN and CDR2 as SYDVKM. V was clipped by 2 bases and J by 1 base, with 12 bases between them. CDR3 size: 16 residues. CDR3 nucleotide sequence: TGTGCCAGCAGTTTAAACAGGCTTAGAAGCAATCAGCCCCAGCATTTT. Translated, it gives CASSLNRLRSNQPQHF.

V gene TRBV28 combines with J gene TRBJ1-6; possible D gene TRBD1, 6 bases. Germline assignment: CDR1 MDHEN and CDR2 SYDVKM. V lost 6 bases, J lost 5 bases, and 14 bases lay in between. This CDR3 has 15 residues. The CDR3 DNA reads as TGTGCCAGCAGCTCACAGGGTAGGGATAATTCACCCCTCCACTTT. This encodes CASSSQGRDNSPLHF.

This clone showed up just a few times. The same CDR3 arises from other DNA sequences in this sample as well. The V gene is TRBV28, the J gene TRBJ2-7, with 7 bases aligning to TRBD1. V gave up 6 bases and J gave up 0 bases; unmatched junction bases: 8. CDR1 is MDHEN and CDR2 is SYDVKM in the germline V gene. This CDR3 has 15 amino acids. CDR3: CASSIRQGLSYEQYF. The CDR3 DNA reads as TGTGCCAGCAGCATACGACAGGGTCTCTCCTACGAGCAGTACTTC.

The gene calls are TRBV5-4 and TRBJ2-2; 11 bases map to TRBD2. Per germline, CDR1 SGHNT and CDR2 YYREEE (reference sequence). The length of the CDR3 is 17 residues. V was clipped by 3 bases and J by 1 base; unmatched bases: 5. Here the CDR3 reads CASSWASGGRNTGELFF. The DNA of the CDR3 is TGTGCCAGCAGCTGGGCTAGCGGGGGGCGGAACACCGGGGAGCTGTTTTTT.

The CDR3 protein is CASSQGWTGETQYF. DNA for the CDR3: TGTGCCAGCAGCCAAGGGTGGACTGGGGAGACCCAGTACTTC. The chain is built from TRBV3-1 (or the pseudogene TRBV3-2) and TRBJ2-5, with D maybe TRBD2 (5 bases). Germline CDR1 is LGHDT and CDR2 is YNNKEL (reference sequence). The CDR3 extends over 14 amino acids. V gave up 1 base and J gave up 5 bases, with 11 bases separating them.

The rearrangement uses TRBV10-3 and TRBJ2-2, with D maybe TRBD1 (6 bases). CDR1 is ENHRY and CDR2 is SYGVKD in the germline V gene. Trimming cost V 6 bases and J 2 bases, with 13 bases left between them. This CDR3 is built from 15 residues. The CDR3 nucleotides are TGTGCCATCAGGCAGGGGACGTATAACACCGGGGAGCTGTTTTTT. This sequence encodes CAIRQGTYNTGELFF.

The gene calls are TRBV5-1 and TRBJ2-3; possibly TRBD1 for D (5 bases). V was cut by 0 bases and J by 4 bases, with 15 bases left in between. The CDR3 runs 16 residues. From germline, CDR1 is SGHRS and CDR2 YFSETQ. Written as DNA, the CDR3 is TGCGCCAGCAGCTTGGTGGCCAGGGTCGGAGCAGATACGCAGTATTTT. Amino acid sequence: CASSLVARVGADTQYF.

The rearrangement links TRBV6-5 to TRBJ2-5; 7 bases match TRBD2. The CDR3 spans 12 residues. Germline assignment: CDR1 MNHEY and CDR2 SVGAGI. V lost 7 bases, J lost 2 bases, and 1 base stayed unmatched. The CDR3 sequence: CASKAGQETQYF. CDR3 nucleotide sequence: TGTGCCAGCAAAGCGGGGCAAGAGACCCAGTACTTC.

The chain is built from TRBV5-1 and TRBJ2-5; 13 bases fit TRBD2. Germline values: CDR1 SGHRS, CDR2 YFSETQ. This CDR3 has 16 amino acids. The V and J ends lost 1 base and 7 bases, in that order; junction bases with no gene match: 7. The CDR3 protein is CASSLTLAGGPGTQYF. DNA of the CDR3: TGCGCCAGCAGCTTGACACTAGCGGGGGGGCCGGGGACCCAGTACTTC.

In its sample, this clone was seen a few times. This sequence joins TRBV6-1 and TRBJ2-1; 8 bases line up with TRBD2. CDR1 and CDR2 (germline): MNHNS, SASEGT. This CDR3 is built from 15 residues. Trimming cost V 2 bases and J 4 bases; bases outside gene matches: 4. CDR3 sequence (DNA): TGTGCCAGCAGTGAATCTAGCGGGTTATACAATGAGCAGTTCTTC. This sequence encodes CASSESSGLYNEQFF.

The chain links TRBV2 to TRBJ2-3; D perhaps matches TRBD2 (5 bases). Trimming removed 8 bases from V and 8 bases from J, with 5 bases in between. From germline, CDR1 is SNHLY and CDR2 FYNNEI. CDR3 length equals 9 residues. The CDR3 DNA sequence: TGTGCCAGCGGGAGTACGCAGTATTTT. Amino acid sequence: CASGSTQYF.

This chain uses TRBV18 with TRBJ1-1; D is unclear. CDR3 length equals 14 residues. Trimming left V 1 base short and J 4 bases short, with 10 bases between. Germline V gene sequence: CDR1 KGHSH, CDR2 LQKENI. The CDR3 coding sequence is TGTGCCAGCTCACCACGGGTAGGGAGCACTGAAGCTTTCTTT. Its translation is CASSPRVGSTEAFF.

J is TRBJ2-2 and V is TRBV30; D is unclear. The CDR3 extends over 16 amino acids. V shed 4 bases and J shed 4 bases, with 19 bases lying between them. Germline V gene data show CDR1 as GTSNPN and CDR2 as SVGIG (reference sequence). The CDR3 DNA reads as TGTGCCTGGAACCCAGGTGGTGCGTTGAGCACCGGGGAGCTGTTTTTT. The encoded protein is CAWNPGGALSTGELFF.

This clone came up once. The same CDR3 can be traced to other DNA sequences in this sample. This chain links TRBV11-2 with TRBJ2-2; D remains unclear. The CDR3 runs to 15 residues. Germline V gene data show CDR1 as SGHAT and CDR2 as FQNNGV. V was clipped by 2 bases and J by 4 bases, with 11 bases between them. Here the CDR3 reads CASSLRLAGTGELFF. DNA of the CDR3: TGTGCCAGCAGCTTAAGGCTCGCAGGCACCGGGGAGCTGTTTTTT.

V usage is TRBV27 and J usage is TRBJ1-1; tentatively, D is TRBD1 (6 bases). CDR3 length: 16 amino acids. CDR1 is MNHEY and CDR2 is SMNVEV in the germline V gene (reference sequence). Deletions cut 5 bases from V and 1 base from J, with 17 bases between. The CDR3, as DNA: TGTGCCAGCAGTCCACGACAGGTCGGGTGGAACACTGAAGCTTTCTTT. Amino acid sequence: CASSPRQVGWNTEAFF.

The chain couples TRBV7-9 to TRBJ1-1; D is unclear. CDR3 length: 14 amino acids. Germline-derived CDR1 and CDR2 are SEHNR and FQNEAQ (reference sequence). Trimming shortened V by 5 bases and J by 3 bases, and 13 bases separated the two germline ends. The CDR3 DNA sequence: TGTGCCAGCAGCATTCGAGGTTGGGACACTGAAGCTTTCTTT. Translated: CASSIRGWDTEAFF.

This clone appeared once. The genes are TRBV27 and TRBJ1-2, with a possible D match to TRBD1 (6 bases). CDR3 size: 17 residues. V was cut by 3 bases and J by 0 bases, with 17 bases left in between. Germline CDR1 is MNHEY and CDR2 is SMNVEV (reference sequence). The CDR3 DNA reads TGTGCCAGCAGTTTCTCCCAGAATCAGGGGCCTAACTATGGCTACACCTTC. This translates into CASSFSQNQGPNYGYTF.

The chain couples TRBV7-8 to TRBJ1-4, with D perhaps TRBD1 (5 bases). V shed 1 base and J shed 0 bases, with 15 bases lying between them. The CDR3 extends over 18 amino acids. Germline CDR1 SGHVS, CDR2 FQNEAQ. The CDR3 loop reads CASSLGRASYSTNEKLFF. The CDR3 nucleotides read TGTGCCAGCAGCTTAGGCAGGGCCTCTTATTCAACTAATGAAAAACTGTTTTTT.

This chain links TRBV3-1 (or the pseudogene TRBV3-2) with TRBJ1-4; D remains unclear. The CDR3 consists of 14 residues. Trimming removed 4 bases at V and 8 bases at J, with 14 bases between. CDR1 and CDR2 (germline): LGHDT, YNNKEL (reference sequence). The CDR3 loop is CASSPPGGGEKLFF. Written as DNA, the CDR3 is TGTGCCAGCAGCCCCCCAGGCGGAGGAGAAAAACTGTTTTTT.